These T cell receptor beta chains were read from a single sample in a study of cytomegalovirus exposure and HLA in healthy donors. Sequenced by immunoSEQ multiplex PCR; TCRdb stores in-frame clones only, minus some. Here the sample spans roughly 130,000 clones, approximately 74% being singletons. The material sequenced was PBMCs. These receptors were collected from a man younger than 35 in good health and CMV-seropositive. Both conserved end residues are part of each CDR3. A D gene is named only where the DNA matches it firmly. Not every row has a clone size; where given, it reads once, few, many or a size class.

d_gene: NA; v_gene: TRBV5-4; abundance: NA; j_gene: TRBJ2-3; CDR3nt: TGTGCCAGCAGCTTGGCCCAGGTCACAGATACGCAGTATTTT; CDR3aa: CASSLAQVTDTQYF
d_gene: TRBD2; v_gene: TRBV19; abundance: NA; j_gene: TRBJ2-7; CDR3nt: TGTGCCAGTAGTAGCGCGGGAGGACCCTACGAGCAGTACTTC; CDR3aa: CASSSAGGPYEQYF
d_gene: NA; v_gene: TRBV5-3; abundance: NA; j_gene: TRBJ2-3; CDR3nt: TGTGCCAGAAGCTCCTGGGACTGGCGCACAGATACGCAGTATTTT; CDR3aa: CARSSWDWRTDTQYF
d_gene: TRBD1; v_gene: TRBV15; abundance: NA; j_gene: TRBJ1-4; CDR3nt: TGTGCCACCAGCAGACGACAGGGGGCGAAGGAAAAACTGTTTTTT; CDR3aa: CATSRRQGAKEKLFF
d_gene: NA; v_gene: TRBV19; abundance: NA; j_gene: TRBJ2-7; CDR3nt: TGTGCCAGTAGCCTGCCCGGGACATCCTTGTACGAGCAGTACTTC; CDR3aa: CASSLPGTSLYEQYF
d_gene: TRBD1; v_gene: TRBV28; abundance: NA; j_gene: TRBJ1-3; CDR3nt: TGTGCCAGCAGCTCCGGGACAGGGTTCGGAAACACCATATATTTT; CDR3aa: CASSSGTGFGNTIYF
d_gene: TRBD2; v_gene: TRBV28; abundance: NA; j_gene: TRBJ2-3; CDR3nt: TGTGCCAGCAGTTTCGGGACTAGCGGGACGGCGGCGCAGTATTTT; CDR3aa: CASSFGTSGTAAQYF
d_gene: TRBD2; v_gene: TRBV5-1; abundance: NA; j_gene: TRBJ2-5; CDR3nt: TGCGCCAGCAGCCGTCGGCACGGACTAGCGGAACAAGAGACCCAGTACTTC; CDR3aa: CASSRRHGLAEQETQYF
d_gene: NA; v_gene: TRBV28; abundance: once; j_gene: TRBJ2-7; CDR3nt: TGTGCCAGCAGTTTATCAGGGGGGTACGAGCAGTACTTC; CDR3aa: CASSLSGGYEQYF
d_gene: TRBD1; v_gene: TRBV4-3; abundance: NA; j_gene: TRBJ2-3; CDR3nt: TGCGCCAGCAGCCAATACCACAGGGGTTCAGATACGCAGTATTTT; CDR3aa: CASSQYHRGSDTQYF
d_gene: NA; v_gene: TRBV10-1; abundance: NA; j_gene: TRBJ2-7; CDR3nt: TGCGCCAGCAGTGAACAGGGCTACGAGCAGTACTTC; CDR3aa: CASSEQGYEQYF
d_gene: TRBD1; v_gene: TRBV5-1; abundance: NA; j_gene: TRBJ1-1; CDR3nt: TGCGCCAGCAGCCCACAGGGGTCGAACACTGAAGCTTTCTTT; CDR3aa: CASSPQGSNTEAFF
d_gene: TRBD1; v_gene: TRBV30; abundance: NA; j_gene: TRBJ2-5; CDR3nt: TGTGCCTGGAGTTCGGGACAGCAAGAGACCCAGTACTTC; CDR3aa: CAWSSGQQETQYF
d_gene: NA; v_gene: TRBV27; abundance: NA; j_gene: TRBJ1-4; CDR3nt: TGTGCCAGCAGTTTGGTCAGGGATGAAAAACTGTTTTTT; CDR3aa: CASSLVRDEKLFF
d_gene: NA; v_gene: TRBV6-1; abundance: NA; j_gene: TRBJ2-6; CDR3nt: TGTGCCAGCACCCTAGGCTCTGGGGCCAACGTCCTGACTTTC; CDR3aa: CASTLGSGANVLTF
d_gene: TRBD1; v_gene: TRBV5-1; abundance: few; j_gene: TRBJ2-7; CDR3nt: TGCGCCAGCAGCCTTGTAGAGGACAGGTCCGAGCAGTACTTC; CDR3aa: CASSLVEDRSEQYF
d_gene: TRBD1; v_gene: TRBV5-1; abundance: NA; j_gene: TRBJ2-1; CDR3nt: TGCGCCAGCAGCTTGGTGGGCGAAGGGGGCCTACATGAGCAGTTCTTC; CDR3aa: CASSLVGEGGLHEQFF
d_gene: TRBD1; v_gene: TRBV7-7; abundance: NA; j_gene: TRBJ2-1; CDR3nt: TGTGCTAGCAGCTTGGTGACAGGGTCCTACAATGAGCAGTTCTTC; CDR3aa: CASSLVTGSYNEQFF
d_gene: TRBD1; v_gene: TRBV6-5; abundance: NA; j_gene: TRBJ1-3; CDR3nt: TGTGCCAGCTGGGGGGACAGGGGGTCTGGAAACACCATATATTTT; CDR3aa: CASWGDRGSGNTIYF
d_gene: TRBD2; v_gene: TRBV5-6; abundance: NA; j_gene: TRBJ2-1; CDR3nt: TGTGCCAGCAGCCCCTGGGGGGGGAGCTCCTACAATGAGCAGTTCTTC; CDR3aa: CASSPWGGSSYNEQFF
d_gene: TRBD2; v_gene: TRBV7-9; abundance: NA; j_gene: TRBJ2-5; CDR3nt: TGTGCCAGCAGCTTAGGACTAGCGGGAGAGGGAGAGACCCAGTACTTC; CDR3aa: CASSLGLAGEGETQYF